Listed below are T cell receptor beta chains from one sample, sequenced in a study of shared clonotypes between healthy human individuals. Some clones are missing from TCRdb's copy, which holds only in-frame ones; the method was immunoSEQ multiplex PCR. The sample includes roughly 850,000 clones, around 96% of them seen just once. The source material was naive CD8+ T cells sorted from blood. These TCRs come from a man aged 30 to 39 in good health. Both conserved end residues are part of each CDR3. Each record gives: CDR3 protein, CDR3 DNA, D gene, clone size, V gene, J gene. A D gene is named only where the DNA matches it firmly. Only some rows state a clone size, as once, few, many or a class for expanded clones.

CDR3: CAWSAKNPTGQPSSYEQYF
DNA: TGTGCCTGGAGTGCGAAGAACCCCACAGGTCAACCTAGCTCCTACGAGCAGTACTTC
D: NA
size: NA
V: TRBV30
J: TRBJ2-7

CDR3: CASSLGRALQETQYF
DNA: TGTGCCAGCAGCTTGGGCCGGGCCCTCCAAGAGACCCAGTACTTC
D: NA
size: NA
V: TRBV5-4
J: TRBJ2-5

CDR3: CASSSYMGDEQFF
DNA: TGTGCCAGCAGTTCCTACATGGGGGATGAGCAGTTCTTC
D: NA
size: NA
V: TRBV6-5
J: TRBJ2-1

CDR3: CSVGGLGQMNTEAFF
DNA: TGCAGCGTTGGTGGGCTCGGACAGATGAACACTGAAGCTTTCTTT
D: NA
size: NA
V: TRBV29-1
J: TRBJ1-1

CDR3: CASSVDGTVDEQFF
DNA: TGTGCCAGCAGCGTAGATGGGACCGTAGATGAGCAGTTCTTC
D: NA
size: NA
V: TRBV9
J: TRBJ2-1

CDR3: CASSLDGAPGSNEQFF
DNA: TGTGCCAGCAGCTTGGACGGGGCGCCGGGGTCCAATGAGCAGTTCTTC
D: NA
size: NA
V: TRBV5-6
J: TRBJ2-1

CDR3: CASSPGLGYYEQYF
DNA: TGTGCCAGCAGCCCCGGGCTGGGCTACTACGAGCAGTACTTC
D: NA
size: once
V: TRBV6-5
J: TRBJ2-7

CDR3: CSVETGMGTEAFF
DNA: TGCAGCGTTGAAACAGGGATGGGGACTGAAGCTTTCTTT
D: NA
size: NA
V: TRBV29-1
J: TRBJ1-1

CDR3: CASRDEQKVYEQYF
DNA: TGCGCCAGCAGGGACGAACAGAAGGTCTACGAGCAGTACTTC
D: NA
size: NA
V: TRBV5-1
J: TRBJ2-7

CDR3: CASSQTRDTYEQYF
DNA: TGCGCCAGCAGCCAGACCCGGGACACCTACGAGCAGTACTTC
D: NA
size: NA
V: TRBV4-1
J: TRBJ2-7

CDR3: CASSTHSGTRGPQYF
DNA: TGTGCCAGCAGCACACACTCCGGGACTAGAGGGCCGCAGTACTTC
D: TRBD2
size: once
V: TRBV7-2
J: TRBJ2-7

CDR3: CASTTAYEQYF
DNA: TGTGCCAGCACCACCGCCTACGAGCAGTACTTC
D: NA
size: NA
V: TRBV5-5
J: TRBJ2-7

CDR3: CASSSRVLEGGYNEQFF
DNA: TGTGCCAGCAGCTCCCGGGTCTTGGAGGGGGGATACAATGAGCAGTTCTTC
D: NA
size: NA
V: TRBV7-8
J: TRBJ2-1

CDR3: CASSFPGQRLTQYF
DNA: TGTGCCAGCAGCTTCCCTGGCCAGCGACTCACGCAGTATTTT
D: NA
size: NA
V: TRBV27
J: TRBJ2-3

CDR3: CASSYQTGYEQYF
DNA: TGTGCCAGCAGTTACCAGACAGGCTACGAGCAGTACTTC
D: NA
size: NA
V: TRBV6-5
J: TRBJ2-7

CDR3: CASRGQGGTDTQYF
DNA: TGTGCCAGCAGGGGACAGGGGGGCACAGATACGCAGTATTTT
D: TRBD1
size: NA
V: TRBV28
J: TRBJ2-3

CDR3: CASSSPRAGVEQFF
DNA: TGTGCCAGCAGCTCCCCTAGGGCGGGAGTTGAGCAGTTCTTC
D: TRBD2
size: NA
V: TRBV11-2
J: TRBJ2-1

CDR3: CASSASGIYEQYF
DNA: TGTGCCAGCAGCGCTAGCGGGATCTACGAGCAGTACTTC
D: TRBD2
size: NA
V: TRBV9
J: TRBJ2-7

CDR3: CASSQTSGYFYEQYF
DNA: TGTGCCAGTAGCCAAACTTCGGGTTATTTCTACGAGCAGTACTTC
D: NA
size: NA
V: TRBV19
J: TRBJ2-7

CDR3: CATFGSRGRRGGTSTEAFF
DNA: TGTGCCACCTTCGGGTCCAGGGGGCGTAGGGGGGGTACCTCCACTGAAGCTTTCTTT
D: TRBD1
size: NA
V: TRBV27
J: TRBJ1-1

CDR3: CASSAGLAGIDEQYF
DNA: TGTGCCAGCAGCGCCGGACTAGCGGGAATTGACGAGCAGTACTTC
D: TRBD2
size: NA
V: TRBV11-2
J: TRBJ2-7

CDR3: CASRGQITDTQYF
DNA: TGTGCCAGCAGGGGACAGATCACAGATACGCAGTATTTT
D: TRBD1
size: NA
V: TRBV7-9
J: TRBJ2-3

CDR3: CASSRGSSSYNEQFF
DNA: TGTGCCAGCAGCCGTGGGTCTAGCTCCTACAATGAGCAGTTCTTC
D: NA
size: once
V: TRBV27
J: TRBJ2-1

CDR3: CATLEAGKYEQYF
DNA: TGTGCCACCTTGGAAGCAGGGAAGTACGAGCAGTACTTC
D: NA
size: NA
V: TRBV2
J: TRBJ2-7

CDR3: CASSQLGEGRDTGELFF
DNA: TGTGCCAGCAGCCAACTGGGGGAGGGAAGAGACACCGGGGAGCTGTTTTTT
D: TRBD2
size: NA
V: TRBV4-2
J: TRBJ2-2

CDR3: CASRAPGLAEGIQYF
DNA: TGTGCCTCCCGGGCCCCGGGACTAGCGGAGGGGATTCAGTACTTC
D: TRBD2
size: NA
V: TRBV27
J: TRBJ2-4

CDR3: CASSLGRARPPYEQYF
DNA: TGCGCCAGCAGCTTGGGACGGGCCCGGCCCCCCTACGAGCAGTACTTC
D: NA
size: NA
V: TRBV5-1
J: TRBJ2-7

CDR3: CASSFSDSSSYEQYF
DNA: TGTGCCAGCAGCTTTAGTGACTCGAGCTCCTACGAGCAGTACTTC
D: NA
size: NA
V: TRBV7-6
J: TRBJ2-7

CDR3: CASSPTRTDTQYF
DNA: TGTGCCAGCAGCCCCACCCGCACAGATACGCAGTATTTT
D: NA
size: NA
V: TRBV11-2
J: TRBJ2-3

CDR3: CASSSELQGKTQYF
DNA: TGTGCCAGCAGCTCGGAACTACAGGGAAAGACCCAGTACTTC
D: NA
size: NA
V: TRBV7-9
J: TRBJ2-5

CDR3: CASSQGGATFGYTF
DNA: TGTGCCAGTAGCCAAGGGGGGGCTACCTTTGGCTACACCTTC
D: NA
size: once
V: TRBV19
J: TRBJ1-2

CDR3: CASRPNANEQYF
DNA: TGCGCCAGCAGGCCGAATGCTAACGAGCAGTACTTC
D: NA
size: NA
V: TRBV5-1
J: TRBJ2-7

CDR3: CASSFRSAGTYTDTQYF
DNA: TGTGCCAGCAGCTTTAGGTCAGCAGGAACATACACAGATACGCAGTATTTT
D: NA
size: NA
V: TRBV5-8
J: TRBJ2-3

CDR3: CASSLGSYTEAFF
DNA: TGTGCCAGCAGTTTAGGTAGTTACACTGAAGCTTTCTTT
D: NA
size: once
V: TRBV28
J: TRBJ1-1

CDR3: CASRDRGNQPQHF
DNA: TGTGCCAGCAGGGACAGGGGCAATCAGCCCCAGCATTTT
D: TRBD1
size: NA
V: TRBV2
J: TRBJ1-5

CDR3: CASSTRTGKGYEQYF
DNA: TGTGCCAGCAGCACCAGGACAGGGAAAGGCTACGAGCAGTACTTC
D: TRBD1
size: once
V: TRBV11-3
J: TRBJ2-7

CDR3: CASSFSTGTRGTDTQYF
DNA: TGTGCCAGCAGCTTTTCAACGGGGACTAGAGGCACAGATACGCAGTATTTT
D: TRBD2
size: NA
V: TRBV7-9
J: TRBJ2-3

CDR3: CASSEGRSGPYEQYF
DNA: TGTGCCAGCAGTGAGGGTCGCTCGGGTCCCTACGAGCAGTACTTC
D: NA
size: NA
V: TRBV2
J: TRBJ2-7

CDR3: CASRFGTAYSYEQYF
DNA: TGTGCCAGCAGATTTGGGACAGCCTATTCCTACGAGCAGTACTTC
D: TRBD1
size: NA
V: TRBV27
J: TRBJ2-7

CDR3: CASSEIAHQETQYF
DNA: TGTGCCAGCAGTGAAATCGCCCACCAAGAGACCCAGTACTTC
D: NA
size: NA
V: TRBV6-1
J: TRBJ2-5

CDR3: CASREFTLAGGIYEQYF
DNA: TGTGCCAGCAGGGAATTCACCTTAGCGGGAGGAATCTACGAGCAGTACTTC
D: TRBD2
size: once
V: TRBV27
J: TRBJ2-7

CDR3: CASSLTGEFGDNEQFF
DNA: TGTGCCAGCAGCTTAACAGGGGAATTTGGGGACAATGAGCAGTTCTTC
D: TRBD1
size: NA
V: TRBV9
J: TRBJ2-1

CDR3: CAISEEGNQPQHF
DNA: TGTGCCATCAGTGAGGAGGGCAATCAGCCCCAGCATTTT
D: NA
size: NA
V: TRBV10-3
J: TRBJ1-5

CDR3: CASSYRDSYEQYF
DNA: TGCGCCAGCAGCTACCGGGACAGCTACGAGCAGTACTTC
D: TRBD1
size: NA
V: TRBV4-1
J: TRBJ2-7

CDR3: CASSSSSGTASNQPQHF
DNA: TGTGCCAGCAGCTCCTCCTCCGGGACAGCAAGCAATCAGCCCCAGCATTTT
D: TRBD1
size: NA
V: TRBV7-9
J: TRBJ1-5

CDR3: CASRRDRLNTEAFF
DNA: TGTGCCAGCAGGCGGGACAGATTAAACACTGAAGCTTTCTTT
D: TRBD1
size: NA
V: TRBV6-5
J: TRBJ1-1

CDR3: CASSAGTLPTEAFF
DNA: TGCGCCAGCAGCGCCGGGACCTTGCCCACTGAAGCTTTCTTT
D: NA
size: NA
V: TRBV5-1
J: TRBJ1-1

CDR3: CASSPQGKVHEQYF
DNA: TGTGCCAGCAGCCCCCAGGGGAAGGTACACGAGCAGTACTTC
D: NA
size: NA
V: TRBV9
J: TRBJ2-7

CDR3: CAISQTGKLSYEQYF
DNA: TGTGCCATCAGTCAAACCGGGAAACTCTCCTACGAGCAGTACTTC
D: NA
size: NA
V: TRBV10-3
J: TRBJ2-7